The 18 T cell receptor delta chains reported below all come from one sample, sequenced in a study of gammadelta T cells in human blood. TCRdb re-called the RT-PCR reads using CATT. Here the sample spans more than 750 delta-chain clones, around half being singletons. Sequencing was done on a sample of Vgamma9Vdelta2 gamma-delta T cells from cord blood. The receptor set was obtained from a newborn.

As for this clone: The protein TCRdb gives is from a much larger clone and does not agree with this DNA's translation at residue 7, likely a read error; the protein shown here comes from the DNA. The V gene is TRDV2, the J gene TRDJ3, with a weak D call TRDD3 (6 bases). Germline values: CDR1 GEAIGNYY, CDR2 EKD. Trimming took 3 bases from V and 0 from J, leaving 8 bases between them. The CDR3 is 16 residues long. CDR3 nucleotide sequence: TGTGCCTGTGACTGGGGGGGCTCCTGGGACACCCGACAGATGTTTTTC. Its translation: CACDWGGSWDTRQMFF.

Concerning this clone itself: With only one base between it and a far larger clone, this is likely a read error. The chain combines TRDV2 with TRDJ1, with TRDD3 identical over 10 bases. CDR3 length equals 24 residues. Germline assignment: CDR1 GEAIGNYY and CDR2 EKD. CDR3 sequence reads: CARDTESWGILWRAKDKNTDKLIF. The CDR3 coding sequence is TGTGCCCGTGACACCGAATCGTGGGGGATACTATGGCGGGCAAAAGACAAGAATACCGATAAACTCATCTTT.

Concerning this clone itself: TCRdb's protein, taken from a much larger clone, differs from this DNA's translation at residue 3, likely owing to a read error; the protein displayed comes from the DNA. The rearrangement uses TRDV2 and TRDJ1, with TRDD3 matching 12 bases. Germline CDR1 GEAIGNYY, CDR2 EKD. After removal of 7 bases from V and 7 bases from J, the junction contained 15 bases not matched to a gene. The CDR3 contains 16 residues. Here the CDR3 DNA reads TGTGCCTGGGACCCGAGGACTGGGGGATACTTGGGTAAACTCATCTTT. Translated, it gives CAWDPRTGGYLGKLIF.

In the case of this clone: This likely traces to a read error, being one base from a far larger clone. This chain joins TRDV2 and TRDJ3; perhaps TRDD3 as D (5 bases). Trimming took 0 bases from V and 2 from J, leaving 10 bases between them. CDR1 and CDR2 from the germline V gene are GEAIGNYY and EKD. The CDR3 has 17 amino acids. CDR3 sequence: CACDTRGGTWDTRQMFF. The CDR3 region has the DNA TGTGCCTGTGACACCCGGGGGGGCACCTGGGACACCCGACAGATGTTTTTC.

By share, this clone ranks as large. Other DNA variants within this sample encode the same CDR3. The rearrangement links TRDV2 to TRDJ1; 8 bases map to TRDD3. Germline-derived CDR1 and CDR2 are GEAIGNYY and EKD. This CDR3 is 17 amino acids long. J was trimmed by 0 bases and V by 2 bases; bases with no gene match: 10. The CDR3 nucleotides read TGTGCCTGTGACATACTGGGGGCCACACCAAACACCGATAAACTCATCTTT. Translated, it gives CACDILGATPNTDKLIF.

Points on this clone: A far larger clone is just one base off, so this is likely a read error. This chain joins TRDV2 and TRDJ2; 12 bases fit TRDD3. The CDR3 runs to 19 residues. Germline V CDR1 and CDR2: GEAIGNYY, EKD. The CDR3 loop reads CACDVLGDTSPSLTAQPFF. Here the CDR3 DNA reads TGTGCCTGTGACGTACTGGGGGATACTTCCCCCTCTTTGACAGCACAACCCTTCTTT.

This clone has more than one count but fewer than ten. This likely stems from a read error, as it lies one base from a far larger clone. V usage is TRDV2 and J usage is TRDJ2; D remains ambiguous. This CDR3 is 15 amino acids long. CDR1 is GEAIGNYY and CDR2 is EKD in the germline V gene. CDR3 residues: CSCDARGRLTAQLFF. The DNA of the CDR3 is TGTTCCTGTGACGCACGTGGTCGCTTGACAGCACAACTCTTCTTT.

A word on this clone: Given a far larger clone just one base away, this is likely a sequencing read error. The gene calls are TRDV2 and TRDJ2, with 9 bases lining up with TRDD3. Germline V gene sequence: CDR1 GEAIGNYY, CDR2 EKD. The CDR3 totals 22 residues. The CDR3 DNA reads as TGTGCCTGTGACCCCCGTCTAATAGACTGGGGGACCCCGTCGACGCGGACATCACAACTCTTCTTT. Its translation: CACDPRLIDWGTPSTRTSQLFF.

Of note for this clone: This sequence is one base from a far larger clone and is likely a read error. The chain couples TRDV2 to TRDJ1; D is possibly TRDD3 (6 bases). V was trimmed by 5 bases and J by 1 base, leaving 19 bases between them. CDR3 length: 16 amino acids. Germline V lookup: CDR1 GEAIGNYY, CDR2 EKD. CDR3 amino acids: CACATTGNWPTDKLIF. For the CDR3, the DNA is TGTGCCTGTGCCACTACTGGGAATTGGCCCACCGATAAACTCATCTTT.

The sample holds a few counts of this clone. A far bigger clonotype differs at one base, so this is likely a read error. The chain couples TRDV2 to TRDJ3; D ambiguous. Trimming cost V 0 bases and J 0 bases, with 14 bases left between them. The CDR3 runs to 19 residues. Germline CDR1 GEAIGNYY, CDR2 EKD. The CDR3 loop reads CACDTAIRWSSWDTRQMFF. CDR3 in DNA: TGTGCCTGTGACACCGCAATCCGTTGGAGCTCCTGGGACACCCGACAGATGTTTTTC.

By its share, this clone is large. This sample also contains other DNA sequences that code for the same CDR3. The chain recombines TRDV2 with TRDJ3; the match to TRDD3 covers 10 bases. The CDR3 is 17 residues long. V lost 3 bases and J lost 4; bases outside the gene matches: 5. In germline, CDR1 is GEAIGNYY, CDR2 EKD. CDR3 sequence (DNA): TGTGCCTGTGACCCCCTACTGGGGGATTGGGACACCCGACAGATGTTTTTC. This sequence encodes CACDPLLGDWDTRQMFF.

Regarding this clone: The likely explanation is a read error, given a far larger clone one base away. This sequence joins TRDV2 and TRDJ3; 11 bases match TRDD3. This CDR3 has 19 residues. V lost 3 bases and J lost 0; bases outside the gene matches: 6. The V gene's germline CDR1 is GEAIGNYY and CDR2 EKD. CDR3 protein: CACDAVGDTSSWDTRQMFF. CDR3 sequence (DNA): TGTGCCTGTGACGCCGTGGGGGATACGAGCTCCTGGGACACCCGACAGATGTTTTTC.

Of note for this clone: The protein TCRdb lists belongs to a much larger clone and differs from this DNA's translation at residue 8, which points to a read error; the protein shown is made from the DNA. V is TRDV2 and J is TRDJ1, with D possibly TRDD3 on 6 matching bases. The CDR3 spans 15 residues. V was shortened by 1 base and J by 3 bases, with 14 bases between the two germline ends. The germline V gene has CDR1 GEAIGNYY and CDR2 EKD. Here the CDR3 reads CACDTYSWGSDKLIF. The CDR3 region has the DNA TGTGCCTGTGACACATACTCCTGGGGATCCGATAAACTCATCTTT.

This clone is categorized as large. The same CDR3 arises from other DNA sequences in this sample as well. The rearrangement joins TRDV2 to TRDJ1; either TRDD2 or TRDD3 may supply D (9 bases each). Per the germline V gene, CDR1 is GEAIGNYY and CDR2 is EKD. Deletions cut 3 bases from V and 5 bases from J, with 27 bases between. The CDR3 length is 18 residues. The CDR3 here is CACDPSFLRSGIRDKLIF. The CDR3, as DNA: TGTGCCTGTGACCCCTCCTTCCTACGTTCGGGGATACGGGATAAACTCATCTTT.

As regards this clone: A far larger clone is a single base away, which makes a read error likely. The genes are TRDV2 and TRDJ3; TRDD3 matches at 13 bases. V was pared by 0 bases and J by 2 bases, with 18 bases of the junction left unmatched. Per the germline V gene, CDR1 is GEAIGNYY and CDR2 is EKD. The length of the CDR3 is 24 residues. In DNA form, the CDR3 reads TGTGCCTGTGACACCGAGAGCGTGTCCACTGGGGGATACGAGCCTCCCTGGGACACCCGACAGATGTTTTTC. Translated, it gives CACDTESVSTGGYEPPWDTRQMFF.

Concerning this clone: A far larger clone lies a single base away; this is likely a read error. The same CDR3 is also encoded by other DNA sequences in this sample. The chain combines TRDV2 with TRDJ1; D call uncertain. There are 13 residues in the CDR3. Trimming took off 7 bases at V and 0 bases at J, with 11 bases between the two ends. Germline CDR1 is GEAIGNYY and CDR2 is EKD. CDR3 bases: TGTGCCTGCGGGCTAGCTTACACCGATAAACTCATCTTT. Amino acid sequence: CACGLAYTDKLIF.

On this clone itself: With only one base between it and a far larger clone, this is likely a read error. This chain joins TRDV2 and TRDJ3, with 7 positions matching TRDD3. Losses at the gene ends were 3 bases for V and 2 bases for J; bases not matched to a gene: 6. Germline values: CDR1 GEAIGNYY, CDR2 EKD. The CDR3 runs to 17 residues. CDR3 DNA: TGTGCCTGTGACCCCTGGGGGGGCACCTGGGACACCCGACAGATGTTTTTC. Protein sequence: CACDPWGGTWDTRQMFF.

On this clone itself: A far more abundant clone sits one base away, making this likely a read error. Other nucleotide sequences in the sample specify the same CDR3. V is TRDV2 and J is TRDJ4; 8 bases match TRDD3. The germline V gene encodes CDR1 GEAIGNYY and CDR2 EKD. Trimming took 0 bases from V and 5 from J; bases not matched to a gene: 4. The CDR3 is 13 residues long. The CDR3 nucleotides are TGTGCCTGTGACACCTGGGGGATGGGGCCCCTGATCTTT. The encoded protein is CACDTWGMGPLIF.